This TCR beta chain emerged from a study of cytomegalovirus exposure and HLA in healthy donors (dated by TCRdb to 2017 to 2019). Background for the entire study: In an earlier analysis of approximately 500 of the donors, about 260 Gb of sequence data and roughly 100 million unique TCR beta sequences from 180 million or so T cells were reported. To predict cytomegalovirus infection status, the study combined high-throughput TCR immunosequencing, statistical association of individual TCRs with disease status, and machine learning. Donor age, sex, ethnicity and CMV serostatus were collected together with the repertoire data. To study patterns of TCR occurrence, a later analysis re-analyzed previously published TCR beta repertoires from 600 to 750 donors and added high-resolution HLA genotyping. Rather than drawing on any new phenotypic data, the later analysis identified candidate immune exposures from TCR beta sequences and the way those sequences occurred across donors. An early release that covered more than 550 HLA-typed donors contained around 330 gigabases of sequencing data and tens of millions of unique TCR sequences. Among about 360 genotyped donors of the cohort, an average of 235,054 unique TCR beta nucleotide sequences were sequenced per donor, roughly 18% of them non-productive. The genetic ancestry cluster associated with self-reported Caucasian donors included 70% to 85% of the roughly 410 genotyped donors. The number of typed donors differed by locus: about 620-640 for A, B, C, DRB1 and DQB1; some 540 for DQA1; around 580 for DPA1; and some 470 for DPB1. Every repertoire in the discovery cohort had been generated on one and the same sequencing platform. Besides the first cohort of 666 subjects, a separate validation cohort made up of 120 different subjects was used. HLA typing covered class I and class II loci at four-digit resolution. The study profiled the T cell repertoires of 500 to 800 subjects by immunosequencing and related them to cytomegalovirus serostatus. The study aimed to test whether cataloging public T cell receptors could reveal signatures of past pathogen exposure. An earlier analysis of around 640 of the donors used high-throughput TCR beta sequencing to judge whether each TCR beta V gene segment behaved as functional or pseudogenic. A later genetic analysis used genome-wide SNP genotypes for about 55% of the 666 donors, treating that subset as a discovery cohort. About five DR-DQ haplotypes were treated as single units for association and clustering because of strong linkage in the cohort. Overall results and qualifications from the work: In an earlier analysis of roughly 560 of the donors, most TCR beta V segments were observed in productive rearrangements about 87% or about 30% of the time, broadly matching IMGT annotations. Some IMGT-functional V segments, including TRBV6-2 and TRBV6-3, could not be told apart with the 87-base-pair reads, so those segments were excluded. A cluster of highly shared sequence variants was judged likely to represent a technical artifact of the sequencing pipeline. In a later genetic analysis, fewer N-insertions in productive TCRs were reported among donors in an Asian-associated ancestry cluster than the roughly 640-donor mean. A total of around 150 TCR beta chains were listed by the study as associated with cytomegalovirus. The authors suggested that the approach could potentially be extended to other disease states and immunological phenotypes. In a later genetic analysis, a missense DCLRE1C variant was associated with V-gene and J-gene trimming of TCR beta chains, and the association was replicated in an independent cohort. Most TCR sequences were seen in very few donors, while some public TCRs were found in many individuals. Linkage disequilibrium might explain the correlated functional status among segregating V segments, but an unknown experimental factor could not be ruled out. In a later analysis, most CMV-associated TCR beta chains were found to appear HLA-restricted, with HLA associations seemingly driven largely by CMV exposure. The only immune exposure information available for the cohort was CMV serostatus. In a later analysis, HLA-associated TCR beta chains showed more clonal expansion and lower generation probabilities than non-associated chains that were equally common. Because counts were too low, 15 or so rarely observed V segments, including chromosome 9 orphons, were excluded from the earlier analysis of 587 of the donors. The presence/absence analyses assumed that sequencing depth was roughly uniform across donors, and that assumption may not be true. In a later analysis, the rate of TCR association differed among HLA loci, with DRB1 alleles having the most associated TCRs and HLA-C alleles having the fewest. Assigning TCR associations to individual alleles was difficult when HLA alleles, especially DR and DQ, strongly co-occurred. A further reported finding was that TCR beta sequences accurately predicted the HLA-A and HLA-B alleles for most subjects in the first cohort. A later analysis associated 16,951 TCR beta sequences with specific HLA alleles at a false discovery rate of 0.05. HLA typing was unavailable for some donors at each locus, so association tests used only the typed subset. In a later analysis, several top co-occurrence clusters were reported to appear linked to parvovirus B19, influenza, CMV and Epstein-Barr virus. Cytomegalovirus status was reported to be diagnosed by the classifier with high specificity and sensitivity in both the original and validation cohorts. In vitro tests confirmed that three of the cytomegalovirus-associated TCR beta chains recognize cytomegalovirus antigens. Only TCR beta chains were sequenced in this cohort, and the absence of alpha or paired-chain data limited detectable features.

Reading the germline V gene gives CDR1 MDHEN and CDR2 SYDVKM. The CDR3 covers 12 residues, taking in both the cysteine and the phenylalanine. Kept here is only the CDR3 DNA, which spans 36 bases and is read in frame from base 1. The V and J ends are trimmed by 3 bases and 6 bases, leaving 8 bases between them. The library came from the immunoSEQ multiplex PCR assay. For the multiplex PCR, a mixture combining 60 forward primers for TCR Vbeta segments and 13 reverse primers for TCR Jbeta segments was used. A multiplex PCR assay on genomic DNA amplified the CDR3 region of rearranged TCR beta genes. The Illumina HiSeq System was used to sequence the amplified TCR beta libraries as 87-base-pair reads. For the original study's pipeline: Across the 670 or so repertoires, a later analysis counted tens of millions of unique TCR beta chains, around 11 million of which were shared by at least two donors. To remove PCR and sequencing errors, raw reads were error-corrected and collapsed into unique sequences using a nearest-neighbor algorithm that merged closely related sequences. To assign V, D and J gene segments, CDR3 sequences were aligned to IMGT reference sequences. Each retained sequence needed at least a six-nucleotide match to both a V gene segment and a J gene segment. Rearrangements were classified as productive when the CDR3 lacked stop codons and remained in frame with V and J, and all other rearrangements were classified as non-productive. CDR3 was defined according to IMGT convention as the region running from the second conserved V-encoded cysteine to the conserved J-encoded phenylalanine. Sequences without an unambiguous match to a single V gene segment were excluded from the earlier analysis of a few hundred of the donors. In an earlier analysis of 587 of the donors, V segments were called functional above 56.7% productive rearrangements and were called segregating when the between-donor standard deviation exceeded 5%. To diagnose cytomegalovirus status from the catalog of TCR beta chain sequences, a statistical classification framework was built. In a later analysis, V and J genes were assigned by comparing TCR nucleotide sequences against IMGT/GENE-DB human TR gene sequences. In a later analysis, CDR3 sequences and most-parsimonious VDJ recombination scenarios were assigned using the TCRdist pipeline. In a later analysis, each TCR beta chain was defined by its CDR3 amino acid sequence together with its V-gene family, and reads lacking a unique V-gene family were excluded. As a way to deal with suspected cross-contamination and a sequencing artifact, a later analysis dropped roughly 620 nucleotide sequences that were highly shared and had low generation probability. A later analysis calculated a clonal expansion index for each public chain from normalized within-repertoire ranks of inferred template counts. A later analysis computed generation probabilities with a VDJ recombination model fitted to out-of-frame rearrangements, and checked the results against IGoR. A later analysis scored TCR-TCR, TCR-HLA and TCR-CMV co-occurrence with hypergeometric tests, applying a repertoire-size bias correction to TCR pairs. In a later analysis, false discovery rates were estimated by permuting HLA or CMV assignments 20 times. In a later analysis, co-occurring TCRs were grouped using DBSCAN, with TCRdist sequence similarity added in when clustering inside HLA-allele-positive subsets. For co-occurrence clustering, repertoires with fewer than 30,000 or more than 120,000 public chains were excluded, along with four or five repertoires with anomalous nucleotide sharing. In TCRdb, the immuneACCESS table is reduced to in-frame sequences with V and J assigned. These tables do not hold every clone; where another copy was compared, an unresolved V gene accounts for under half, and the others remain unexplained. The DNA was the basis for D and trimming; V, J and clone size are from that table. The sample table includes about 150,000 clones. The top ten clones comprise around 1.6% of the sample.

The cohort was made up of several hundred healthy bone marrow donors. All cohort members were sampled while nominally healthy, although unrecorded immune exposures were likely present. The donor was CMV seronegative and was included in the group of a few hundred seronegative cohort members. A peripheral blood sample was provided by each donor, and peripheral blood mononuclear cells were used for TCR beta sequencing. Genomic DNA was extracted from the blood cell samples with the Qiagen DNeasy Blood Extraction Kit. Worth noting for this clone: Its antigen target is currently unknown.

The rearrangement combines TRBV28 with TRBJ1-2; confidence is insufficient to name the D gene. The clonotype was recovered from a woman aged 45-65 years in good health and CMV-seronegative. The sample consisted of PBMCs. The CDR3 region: CASSFLGDGYTF. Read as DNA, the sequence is TGTGCCAGCAGTTTCCTAGGTGATGGCTACACCTTC.